Listed below are T cell receptor beta chains from one sample, sequenced in a study of control samples from healthy donors and cancer patients. TCRdb keeps only in-frame clones here, not all; method: immunoSEQ multiplex PCR. The sample includes approximately 210,000 clones, roughly nine tenths seen only once; the top ten take over 1.5%. The specimen was blood. All receptors derive from a man younger than 45 in good health. Each CDR3 is given with its conserved first and last residue. Fields, in order: J gene, clone size, D gene, V gene, CDR3 DNA, CDR3 protein. D genes are given only for firm matches. The size entry is marked missing in some rows and otherwise reads once, few, many or a size class.

TRBJ1-1	NA	NA	TRBV3-1/TRBV3-2	TGTGCCAGCAGCCAAAAGGCAGGGAGAGGAAGCACTGAAGCTTTCTTT	CASSQKAGRGSTEAFF
TRBJ1-4	NA	TRBD1	TRBV18	TGTGCCAGCTCAAAAGGGGGCGGTAATGAAAAACTGTTTTTT	CASSKGGGNEKLFF
TRBJ2-3	NA	NA	TRBV13	TGTGCCAGCAGCACCAGGGTTAGCACAGATACGCAGTATTTT	CASSTRVSTDTQYF
TRBJ2-1	NA	NA	TRBV18	TGTGCCAGCTCACCACTACTAGATGAGCAGTTCTTC	CASSPLLDEQFF
TRBJ2-3	NA	TRBD2	TRBV6-5	TGTGCCAGCAGCAAAGCGGGGGGGACAGATACGCAGTATTTT	CASSKAGGTDTQYF
TRBJ2-3	NA	TRBD2	TRBV5-1	TGCGCCAGCAGCTTCGCTAGCGGGGGGGCGAGGGGGACAGATACGCAGTATTTT	CASSFASGGARGTDTQYF
TRBJ2-3	NA	NA	TRBV10-1	TGCGCCAGCAGTGCCGGGAGCATGAACACAGATACGCAGTATTTT	CASSAGSMNTDTQYF
TRBJ2-5	NA	NA	TRBV19	TGTGCCAGTAGTATGAACAGGGAAGAGACCCAGTACTTC	CASSMNREETQYF
TRBJ1-5	once	NA	TRBV7-9	TGTGCCAGCAGCTTAGCTAGAGAGGAGAAGCCCCAGCATTTT	CASSLAREEKPQHF
TRBJ2-7	NA	NA	TRBV19	TGTGCCAGTAGTAAACAGGCGGGCGAGCAGTACTTC	CASSKQAGEQYF
TRBJ2-7	NA	NA	TRBV20-1	TGCAGTGCTAGTTTGCAGTCCTACGAGCAGTACTTC	CSASLQSYEQYF
TRBJ1-5	NA	NA	TRBV19	TGTGCCAGTAGCATCCCAGGGGCCCCTTCTCCCCAGCATTTT	CASSIPGAPSPQHF
TRBJ1-2	NA	NA	TRBV4-1	TGCGCCAGCAGCCAAGAGGGGGGCGATTGGTATGGCTACACCTTC	CASSQEGGDWYGYTF
TRBJ1-2	once	TRBD1	TRBV12-3/TRBV12-4	TGTGCCAGCCGACGTGACAGGGTAGATGGCTACACCTTC	CASRRDRVDGYTF
TRBJ2-3	few	NA	TRBV12-5	TGTGCTAGTGGTCCACACGCAAGCGATACGCAGTATTTT	CASGPHASDTQYF
TRBJ2-7	NA	NA	TRBV10-3	TGTGCCATCAGTGAGTCGACCAGAGGCCAGAATCAGGACGAGCAGTACTTC	CAISESTRGQNQDEQYF
TRBJ2-7	NA	NA	TRBV5-5	TGTGCCAGCGCCATCCGGGGGGAGCAGTACTTC	CASAIRGEQYF
TRBJ2-1	NA	NA	TRBV19	TGTGCCAGTAGTCGGCAGGGGATAAATGAGCAGTTCTTC	CASSRQGINEQFF
TRBJ2-7	NA	TRBD1	TRBV27	TGTGCCAGCAGTTCCCTCAGGGGGAAGTACGAGCAGTACTTC	CASSSLRGKYEQYF
TRBJ2-1	NA	TRBD2	TRBV6-6	TGTGCCAGCATCCGACATGGGGAGGGCTCCTACAATGAGCAGTTCTTC	CASIRHGEGSYNEQFF
TRBJ2-7	NA	NA	TRBV5-1	TGCGCCAGCAGCCCGACAGGAACACGCTCCTACGAGCAGTACTTC	CASSPTGTRSYEQYF
TRBJ2-2	NA	NA	TRBV24-1	TGTGCCACCGAGGACAAAGGAAGGAACACCGGGGAGCTGTTTTTT	CATEDKGRNTGELFF
TRBJ2-7	NA	NA	TRBV23-1	TGCGCCAGCAGTCAGGGGGAGAGGGACGAGCAGTACTTC	CASSQGERDEQYF
TRBJ1-4	NA	TRBD1	TRBV11-2	TGTGCCAGCAGTCCGCTCGCAGGGGGCCCTACAACTAATGAAAAACTGTTTTTT	CASSPLAGGPTTNEKLFF
TRBJ2-1	NA	TRBD1	TRBV11-3	TGTGCCAGCAGCTCTCCCGGTACAGGGGGCAATGAGCAGTTCTTC	CASSSPGTGGNEQFF
TRBJ1-2	NA	TRBD1	TRBV13	TGTGCCAGCAGCCCGCGGGACAGGGAAGACGGCTACACCTTC	CASSPRDREDGYTF
TRBJ2-1	NA	NA	TRBV29-1	TGCAGCTTCGCCGGGCAGAGTTACAATGAGCAGTTCTTC	CSFAGQSYNEQFF
TRBJ1-3	NA	NA	TRBV7-3	TGTGCCAGCAGCCCCGGGCCAATTTTCTCTGGAAACACCATATATTTT	CASSPGPIFSGNTIYF
TRBJ1-2	NA	NA	TRBV4-2	TGTGCCAGCAGCCAAGCTTGGGGACAAATCTATGGCTACACCTTC	CASSQAWGQIYGYTF
TRBJ1-2	NA	NA	TRBV23-1	TGCGCCAGCTATACCTTGGAACGCTTTTCCCCATTCTATGGCTACACCTTC	CASYTLERFSPFYGYTF